These 25 T cell receptor beta chains share one sample of origin, sequenced in a study of blood T cell repertoires in COVID-19. Clones were read by immunoSEQ multiplex PCR, and TCRdb kept only the in-frame ones, dropping some. Found here are about 190,000 clones, roughly 80% of them singletons; the top ten hold roughly 3.2%. The sequencing sample was made of PBMCs or T cells enriched from blood (not recorded which). Source of these receptors: a woman aged 25 to 45 who had recovered from COVID-19.

CDR3 in amino acids: CASSLRTQLDTEAFF. CDR3 in DNA: TGCGCCAGCAGCTTGCGGACACAATTGGACACTGAAGCTTTCTTT. The V gene is TRBV5-1, the J gene TRBJ1-1; D possibly corresponds to TRBD1 (5 bases). This CDR3 has 15 residues. Trimming shortened V by 1 base and J by 3 bases, and 13 bases separated the two germline ends. The germline V gene has CDR1 SGHRS and CDR2 YFSETQ.

This chain connects TRBV4-1 to TRBJ1-4; D unclear. Germline V gene sequence: CDR1 MGHRA, CDR2 YSYEKL. Trimming shortened V by 4 bases and J by 5 bases, and 14 bases separated the two germline ends. This CDR3 comprises 15 residues. CDR3 residues: CASSLIGLGNEKLFF. CDR3 nucleotide sequence: TGCGCCAGCAGCCTAATCGGACTTGGGAATGAAAAACTGTTTTTT.

The chain links TRBV11-1 to TRBJ2-5; 7 nucleotides line up with TRBD2. CDR3 size: 14 residues. V was clipped by 1 base and J by 5 bases; unmatched bases: 4. The V gene's germline CDR1 is SGHAT and CDR2 FQDESV (reference sequence). The CDR3 region is CASSLDYGGETQYF. Here the CDR3 DNA reads TGTGCCAGCAGCTTAGACTACGGGGGGGAGACCCAGTACTTC.

The chain joins TRBV18 to TRBJ1-6; the D gene is possibly TRBD1 (5 bases). The CDR3 loop spans 12 amino acids. Germline V gene data show CDR1 as KGHSH and CDR2 as LQKENI. Trimming shortened V by 3 bases and J by 15 bases, and 12 bases separated the two germline ends. The CDR3 loop reads CASSPRQIYLHF. In DNA form, the CDR3 reads TGTGCCAGCTCACCTAGACAGATCTACCTCCACTTT. Full variable domain (remainder filled in from reference TRBV18 and TRBJ1-6): NAGVMQNPRHLVRRRGQEARLRCSPMKGHSHVYWYRQLPEEGLKFMVYLQKENIIDESGMPKERFSAEFPKEGPSILRIQQVVRGDSAAYFCASSPRQIYLHFGNGTRLTVT.

CDR3: CASSYPSSGGATDTQYF. CDR3 in DNA: TGCGCCAGCAGCTATCCGAGTAGCGGGGGGGCAACAGATACGCAGTATTTT. V and J are TRBV5-1 and TRBJ2-3; 11 positions match TRBD2. CDR1 SGHRS and CDR2 YFSETQ come from the germline V gene. The CDR3 is made up of 17 amino acids. J lost 3 bases, V lost 3 bases, and 9 bases had no gene match.

The CDR3 DNA reads as TGTGCCAGCACCGCCGACAGGGCGGGCGGGGAGCTGTTTTTT. Protein sequence: CASTADRAGGELFF. The chain employs TRBV2 and TRBJ2-2; 7 positions match TRBD1. V was pared by 7 bases and J by 7 bases, with 9 bases of the junction left unmatched. Germline V CDR1 and CDR2: SNHLY, FYNNEI. This CDR3 spans 14 amino acids. The entire variable domain, with the rest obtained from reference TRBV2 and TRBJ2-2, is as follows: EPEVTQTPSHQVTQMGQEVILRCVPISNHLYFYWYRQILGQKVEFLVSFYNNEISEKSEIFDDQFSVERPDGSNFTLKIRSTKLEDSAMYFCASTADRAGGELFFGEGSRLTVL.

The chain uses TRBV2 and TRBJ1-5, with D perhaps matching TRBD1 (5 bases). The CDR3 spans 13 residues. The V end lost 8 bases, the J end lost 0 bases, and 8 bases lay between the germline ends. Germline V gene lookup returns CDR1 SNHLY and CDR2 FYNNEI. Here the CDR3 reads CASGASSNQPQHF. CDR3 coding DNA: TGTGCCAGCGGGGCCAGTAGCAATCAGCCCCAGCATTTT.

The rearrangement uses TRBV18 and TRBJ1-1; possible D gene TRBD1, 5 bases. This CDR3 contains 14 residues. The V end lost 5 bases, the J end lost 5 bases, and 15 bases lay between the germline ends. CDR1 KGHSH and CDR2 LQKENI come from the germline V gene. The CDR3 nucleotides read TGTGCCAGCTCATACCGACAGAGCGATACTGAAGCTTTCTTT. This codes for CASSYRQSDTEAFF.

This clone has more than one count but fewer than ten. This rearrangement joins TRBV7-9 to TRBJ1-1; 9 nucleotides align to TRBD1. The CDR3 runs to 14 residues. CDR1 is SEHNR and CDR2 is FQNEAQ in the germline V gene (reference sequence). The V and J ends lost 4 bases and 6 bases, in that order; junction bases with no gene match: 6. CDR3 in DNA: TGTGCCAGCAGCTGGGACAGGGCTCTATCTGAAGCTTTCTTT. Its translation: CASSWDRALSEAFF.

Worth noting for this clone: The sample holds other DNA sequences that translate to the same CDR3. The rearrangement links TRBV5-1 to TRBJ2-1; D perhaps matches TRBD2 (6 bases). CDR1 is SGHRS and CDR2 is YFSETQ in the germline V gene. The CDR3 has 16 residues. V shed 0 bases and J shed 3 bases, with 13 bases lying between them. The CDR3 spells CASSLVGGVGYNEQFF. DNA of the CDR3: TGCGCCAGCAGCTTGGTTGGCGGGGTTGGCTACAATGAGCAGTTCTTC.

In this sample, this clone turned up once. The V and J genes are TRBV3-1 (or the pseudogene TRBV3-2) and TRBJ2-7, with 8 bases matching TRBD1. Losses at the gene ends were 2 bases for V and 7 bases for J; bases not matched to a gene: 1. This CDR3 has 12 residues. The germline V gene has CDR1 LGHDT and CDR2 YNNKEL (reference sequence). CDR3: CASSQNRGEQYV. The CDR3 DNA reads TGTGCCAGCAGCCAAAACAGGGGGGAGCAGTACGTC.

The chain combines TRBV5-4 with TRBJ2-7; weak D call: TRBD1 (5 bases). CDR3 length equals 16 residues. The ends were cut back, 0 bases at V and 0 bases at J, with 13 bases in the middle. Looked up from germline, CDR1 is SGHNT and CDR2 is YYREEE (reference sequence). The CDR3 region has the DNA TGTGCCAGCAGCTTGGGGGGCAGGAGATACTCCTACGAGCAGTACTTC. Protein sequence: CASSLGGRRYSYEQYF.

The rearrangement links TRBV28 to TRBJ1-2; 9 nucleotides line up with TRBD1. The V and J ends lost 4 bases and 8 bases, in that order; junction bases with no gene match: 11. Germline V gene sequence: CDR1 MDHEN, CDR2 SYDVKM. The CDR3 spans 15 residues. CDR3 region: CASSYDGTGLRGYTF. In DNA, the CDR3 is TGTGCCAGCAGTTACGACGGGACAGGGTTGAGAGGCTACACCTTC.

The chain joins TRBV30 to TRBJ2-7; 7 nucleotides line up with TRBD1. Germline V gene data show CDR1 as GTSNPN and CDR2 as SVGIG (reference sequence). V lost 0 bases, J lost 1 base, and 6 bases stayed unmatched. The CDR3 totals 15 residues. CDR3 DNA: TGTGCCTGGAGTGTACCCGGGACAGCTTCCTACGAGCAGTACTTC. This sequence encodes CAWSVPGTASYEQYF.

The genes are TRBV3-1 (or the pseudogene TRBV3-2) and TRBJ1-1; D call uncertain. Trimming took off 1 base at V and 0 bases at J, with 6 bases between the two ends. This CDR3 comprises 14 residues. From germline, CDR1 is LGHDT and CDR2 YNNKEL (reference sequence). In DNA, the CDR3 is TGTGCCAGCAGCCAAGTGCAGTTGAACACTGAAGCTTTCTTT. Its protein product is CASSQVQLNTEAFF.

The J gene is TRBJ2-7, the V gene TRBV6-2 or TRBV6-3; the D is unclear. The CDR3 runs 13 residues. CDR1 and CDR2 from the germline V gene are MNHEY and SVGEGT. V gave up 5 bases and J gave up 4 bases, with 12 bases separating them. The DNA for the CDR3 is TGTGCCAGCAGTGCGCTCATGAGTTACGAGCAGTACGTC. Translated: CASSALMSYEQYV.

CDR3 in amino acids: CASSVTGTGGPYEQYF. The CDR3, as DNA: TGTGCCAGCAGTGTTACTGGGACAGGGGGTCCCTACGAGCAGTACTTC. The chain employs TRBV25-1 and TRBJ2-7; 11 positions agree with TRBD1. V was clipped by 4 bases and J by 2 bases; unmatched bases: 7. The CDR3 is 16 amino acids. Per the germline V gene, CDR1 is MGHDK and CDR2 is SYGVNS.

The CDR3 DNA reads as TGTGCCAGCAGCTTAGTAGGGACAGGGGTCTACAATGAGCAGTTCTTC. It is translated as CASSLVGTGVYNEQFF. V usage is TRBV11-3 and J usage is TRBJ2-1; TRBD1 matches 10 bases. Trimming took 1 base from V and 3 from J; bases not matched to a gene: 3. CDR1 is SGHNT, CDR2 YENEEA, per germline. There are 16 residues in the CDR3.

CDR3 loop: CASSYRLAGRGEQYF. The CDR3, as DNA: TGTGCCAGCAGTTACCGACTAGCGGGCCGGGGCGAGCAGTACTTC. This rearrangement joins TRBV6-5 to TRBJ2-7; 10 nucleotides agree with TRBD2. CDR3 size: 15 residues. Germline V gene data show CDR1 as MNHEY and CDR2 as SVGAGI. The junction had 7 bases not matched to a gene; V was cut back by 2 bases and J by 6 bases.

The rearrangement uses TRBV28 and TRBJ1-2, with TRBD1 as a possible D gene (6 bases). The V gene's germline CDR1 is MDHEN and CDR2 SYDVKM. V was shortened by 2 bases and J by 8 bases, with 15 bases between the two germline ends. The CDR3 runs 14 residues. The chain's CDR3 is CASSLMGGLAGYTF. CDR3 nucleotides: TGTGCCAGCAGTTTAATGGGGGGGCTGGCCGGCTACACCTTC.

The genes are TRBV6-5 and TRBJ1-5; 7 bases line up with TRBD1. Germline V lookup: CDR1 MNHEY, CDR2 SVGAGI. The ends lost 0 bases at V and 11 bases at J; junction bases unmatched: 4. The CDR3 loop spans 13 amino acids. In DNA form, the CDR3 reads TGTGCCAGCAGTTACTCGACAGGGATGACCCAGCATTTT. As protein: CASSYSTGMTQHF.

V usage is TRBV4-2 and J usage is TRBJ2-7; 7 bases are shared with TRBD1. J was trimmed by 4 bases and V by 4 bases; bases with no gene match: 13. CDR3 length: 16 amino acids. Germline loops: CDR1 LGHNA, CDR2 YNFKEQ. The CDR3 sequence: CASSPPGDRDPYEQYF. CDR3 DNA: TGTGCCAGCAGCCCCCCGGGCGACAGGGATCCGTACGAGCAGTACTTC.

In its sample, this clone was seen a few times. This CDR3 is CASSPRTGANEKLFF. The CDR3 bases are TGTGCCAGCTCACCACGGACAGGGGCTAATGAAAAACTGTTTTTT. V and J are TRBV18 and TRBJ1-4; TRBD1 agrees at 9 bases. V was pared by 1 base and J by 3 bases, with 0 bases of the junction left unmatched. This CDR3 is 15 amino acids long. Germline V gives CDR1 KGHSH, CDR2 LQKENI.

V is TRBV3-1 (or the pseudogene TRBV3-2) and J is TRBJ2-7; 7 nucleotides align to TRBD2. CDR3 size: 15 residues. V lost 3 bases to trimming and J lost 1 base; unmatched junction nucleotides: 6. The V gene's germline CDR1 is LGHDT and CDR2 YNNKEL (reference sequence). The CDR3 DNA follows: TGTGCCAGCAGCCAGGCAGCGGGGCCTTCCTACGAGCAGTACGTC. Its translation: CASSQAAGPSYEQYV.

This chain links TRBV21-1 with TRBJ1-5. TRBV21-1 is described as a pseudogene. The CDR3 totals 15 residues. The DNA for the CDR3 is TGTGCCAGCAGCACCGGACGGGAGTTCAATCAGCCCCAGCATTTT. This sequence encodes CASSTGREFNQPQHF.